This TCR beta chain originates from a study of human T cells and chemical hapten exposure. Study in general: Patch testing placed 0.01% DPC on the upper back, with readings at 6 days. Mostly female patients had alopecia areata, totalis or universalis.

Via MiXCR, TCRdb re-called the RACE reads, giving one row per CDR3 protein. The repertoire holds 380,000 or so distinct CDR3 sequences, with roughly 4.8% as singletons. The CDR3 extends over 15 amino acids. The V segment lost 4 bases and the J segment 5 bases; nucleotides outside the gene matches: 7. The germline gives CDR1 LGHDT, CDR2 YNNKEL (reference sequence). Time point described: patch test 1, 2 weeks after DPC sensitization. The treatment here: therapeutic diphenylcyclopropenone sensitization with weekly scalp DPC. Comment on this clonotype: The antigen is undetermined.

The study, taken as a whole, reports: Because all patients had alopecia, their immune responses might differ from healthy ones.

This sample comprised whole blood, obtained in connection with sensitization to the hapten diphenylcyclopropenone (DPC). The chain links TRBV3-1 to TRBJ2-1, with TRBD2 identical over 8 bases. The sequence came from a woman aged 50 to 60 with alopecia areata. Some clones in this sample may be carry-over from other donors' samples. The CDR3 region is CASSPFSGGNNEQFF. CDR3 in DNA: TGTGCCAGCAGCCCCTTCAGCGGGGGAAACAATGAGCAGTTCTTC.